This T cell receptor beta chain emerged from a study of T cell responses to AZD1222 COVID-19 vaccine. Trimming shortened V by 1 base and J by 2 bases, and 10 bases separated the two germline ends. This CDR3 has 15 amino acids. CDR1 and CDR2 (germline): SGDLS, YYNGEE. Clones were read by immunoSEQ multiplex PCR, and TCRdb kept only the in-frame ones, dropping some. The repertoire holds about 70,000 clones, with around 83% as singletons. J is TRBJ2-1 and V is TRBV9; D is unclear. Sequencing was performed on peripheral blood, taken on day 0 of AZD1222 vaccination. The TCR originated in an adult in good health. The CDR3 here is CASSVSGVTYNEQFF. The CDR3 DNA follows: TGTGCCAGCAGCGTATCTGGAGTCACCTACAATGAGCAGTTCTTC.